This T cell receptor beta chain was recovered during a study of shared clonotypes between healthy human individuals. As for the study in general: Three plates each covered CD4 naive and memory; CD8 naive two, CD8 memory one.

CDR3 size: 16 residues. Germline V gives CDR1 SNHLY, CDR2 FYNNEI. V was pared by 1 base and J by 0 bases, with 13 bases between. Only in-frame clones appear in the TCRdb table, and some are missing; sequencing was by immunoSEQ multiplex PCR. The table records 1.4 million to 1.5 million clones, roughly 97% of them present only once. The sequencing input was naive CD4+ T cells sorted from blood. Subset indicated: CD45RA+ positively selected. The chain links TRBV2 to TRBJ2-7; D remains unclear. The clonotype originates from a man aged 25 to 40 in good health. CDR3 protein: CASSEDSRFHSYEQYF. The DNA for the CDR3 is TGTGCCAGCAGTGAAGATTCTAGGTTCCACTCCTACGAGCAGTACTTC.